Below, 21 T cell receptor beta chains from the same sample are listed, as sequenced in a study of vaccination and CD4 T cells after COVID-19. TCRdb independently ran MiXCR on the PCR reads; one entry per CDR3 protein. The profile covers some 18,000 distinct CDR3 sequences, with less than 80% appearing a single time and 0.85% to 1.3% taken by the ten largest. Sample: CD4+ T cells from blood, taken before SARS-CoV-2 vaccination. The receptor source for this set is a human donor who had recovered from COVID-19.

The chain employs TRBV7-9 and TRBJ2-7; 7 nucleotides match TRBD1. After removal of 1 base from V and 1 base from J, the junction contained 4 bases not matched to a gene. Per the germline V gene, CDR1 is SEHNR and CDR2 is FQNEAQ (reference sequence). The CDR3 covers 15 residues. CDR3 residues: CASSLEGAWSYEQYF. For the CDR3, the DNA is TGTGCCAGCAGCTTAGAGGGGGCCTGGTCCTACGAGCAGTACTTC.

This clonotype was counted a single time. The chain recombines TRBV5-4 with TRBJ2-3; D not resolved. Germline V gene lookup returns CDR1 SGHNT and CDR2 YYREEE (reference sequence). The length of the CDR3 is 14 residues. V was cut by 5 bases and J by 2 bases, with 12 bases left in between. DNA of the CDR3: TGTGCCAGCAGAACGGAGTTAGCCACAGATACGCAGTATTTT. Translated: CASRTELATDTQYF.

This clonotype showed up just a few times. The chain employs TRBV6-5 and TRBJ1-3; possibly TRBD1 for D (5 bases). Germline V CDR1 and CDR2: MNHEY, SVGAGI. The V end lost 0 bases, the J end lost 0 bases, and 6 bases lay between the germline ends. The CDR3 length is 15 residues. The CDR3 here is CASSYSGGSGNTIYF. The CDR3 DNA reads as TGTGCCAGCAGTTACTCTGGGGGCTCTGGAAACACCATATATTTT.

This chain links TRBV10-3 with TRBJ2-5, with D tentatively TRBD1 (6 bases). V was trimmed by 5 bases and J by 5 bases, leaving 18 bases between them. Germline CDR1 ENHRY, CDR2 SYGVKD. The CDR3 loop spans 15 amino acids. The CDR3 nucleotides are TGTGCCATCAGTTTGGGGACAAACCGGGACGAGACCCAGTACTTC. This sequence encodes CAISLGTNRDETQYF.

The CDR3 protein is CASSLGGQATDTQYF. CDR3 sequence (DNA): TGTGCCAGCAGCTTAGGGGGACAAGCCACAGATACGCAGTATTTT. The genes are TRBV7-2 and TRBJ2-3; perhaps TRBD1 as D (6 bases). Trimming removed 1 base from V and 2 bases from J, with 10 bases in between. The CDR3 sequence is 15 residues long. Germline lookup yields CDR1 SGHTA and CDR2 FQGNSA. Using reference TRBV7-2 and TRBJ2-3 for the parts outside the CDR3, the full variable domain is GAGVSQSPSNKVTEKGKDVELRCDPISGHTALYWYRQSLGQGLEFLIYFQGNSAPDKSGLPSDRFSAERTGGSVSTLTIQRTQQEDSAVYLCASSLGGQATDTQYFGPGTRLTVL.

V is TRBV6-2 or TRBV6-3 and J is TRBJ1-1; no firm D call. Trimming took off 7 bases at V and 0 bases at J, with 9 bases between the two ends. CDR1 and CDR2 (germline): MNHEY, SVGEGT. The length of the CDR3 is 13 residues. The CDR3 loop reads CASTREVNTEAFF. Here the CDR3 DNA reads TGTGCCAGCACCCGCGAAGTGAACACTGAAGCTTTCTTT.

The J gene is TRBJ1-1, the V gene TRBV10-3; D ambiguous. The germline V and J ends were trimmed by 6 bases and 1 base, with 9 bases remaining between them. Germline V gene sequence: CDR1 ENHRY, CDR2 SYGVKD. The CDR3 runs 13 residues. The CDR3 sequence: CAIRGRGNTEAFF. In DNA form, the CDR3 reads TGTGCCATCAGAGGGAGAGGGAACACTGAAGCTTTCTTT.

The V gene is TRBV6-5, the J gene TRBJ1-5; perhaps TRBD1 as D (5 bases). Trimming stripped 2 bases from V and 6 bases from J, with 11 bases between. This CDR3 spans 14 amino acids. Germline V gene sequence: CDR1 MNHEY, CDR2 SVGAGI. The CDR3 region is CASSYGAGFQPQHF. The CDR3 DNA is TGTGCCAGCAGTTACGGGGCGGGCTTTCAGCCCCAGCATTTT.

This chain joins TRBV11-2 and TRBJ2-5; D uncertain. The germline V gene encodes CDR1 SGHAT and CDR2 FQNNGV. The CDR3 runs to 14 residues. V lost 5 bases and J 4 bases, leaving 14 bases between the germline ends. CDR3 residues: CASSVLVLGETQYF. The CDR3 bases are TGTGCCAGCAGCGTACTGGTTTTGGGAGAGACCCAGTACTTC.

The chain joins TRBV7-8 to TRBJ1-2; D remains unclear. The CDR3 contains 15 residues. CDR1 and CDR2 (germline): SGHVS, FQNEAQ. Trimming removed 5 bases from V and 2 bases from J, with 15 bases in between. The CDR3 protein is CASSVGRATNYGYTF. In DNA, the CDR3 is TGTGCCAGCAGCGTCGGTAGGGCGACGAACTATGGCTACACCTTC. The full variable domain, rest sourced from reference TRBV7-8 and TRBJ1-2, is GAGVSQSPRYKVAKRGQDVALRCDPISGHVSLFWYQQALGQGPEFLTYFQNEAQLDKSGLPSDRFFAERPEGSVSTLKIQRTQQEDSAVYLCASSVGRATNYGYTFGSGTRLTVV.

This clonotype came up a few times. The chain couples TRBV28 to TRBJ2-7; 7 nucleotides agree with TRBD1. The CDR3 is made up of 15 amino acids. Unmatched junction bases numbered 14, after V lost 5 bases and J lost 7 bases. Germline lookup yields CDR1 MDHEN and CDR2 SYDVKM. The CDR3 protein is CASSPPGQSFSEQYF. DNA of the CDR3: TGTGCCAGCAGTCCCCCGGGACAGTCCTTCTCGGAGCAGTACTTC.

The V and J genes are TRBV9 and TRBJ2-1, with 9 bases identical to TRBD2. Germline-derived CDR1 and CDR2 are SGDLS and YYNGEE. The CDR3 has 15 residues. The V and J ends lost 4 bases and 7 bases, in that order; junction bases with no gene match: 9. The chain's CDR3 is CASSFQREEGNEQFF. In nucleotides, the CDR3 is TGTGCCAGCAGCTTCCAGCGGGAGGAGGGAAATGAGCAGTTCTTC.

This clonotype has just a few counts. The CDR3 sequence is CASSLPSTDTQYF. The CDR3, as DNA: TGTGCCAGCAGCCTCCCTAGCACAGATACGCAGTATTTT. V and J are TRBV7-3 and TRBJ2-3; no clear D. This CDR3 is 13 amino acids long. Germline V gives CDR1 SGHTA, CDR2 FQGTGA. V was pared by 5 bases and J by 0 bases, with 6 bases between.

The CDR3: CSVRGALDNQPQHF. Here the CDR3 DNA reads TGCAGTGTCCGTGGGGCCCTTGACAATCAGCCCCAGCATTTT. The rearrangement links TRBV20-1 to TRBJ1-5, with D possibly matching TRBD1 (5 bases). The V end lost 7 bases, the J end lost 3 bases, and 16 bases lay between the germline ends. CDR3 length: 14 amino acids. CDR1 is DFQATT, CDR2 SNEGSKA, per germline (reference sequence).

The CDR3 region has the DNA TGTGCCAGCAGTAAGGGACAGGGCCCACAAGAGACCCAGTACTTC. Its translation is CASSKGQGPQETQYF. The chain combines TRBV6-2 or TRBV6-3 with TRBJ2-5, with TRBD1 matching 9 bases. This CDR3 is built from 15 residues. Trimming removed 5 bases from V and 2 bases from J; junction bases left unmatched: 6. Germline-derived CDR1 and CDR2 are MNHEY and SVGEGT.

This sequence joins TRBV6-4 and TRBJ1-1; D remains ambiguous. Per germline, CDR1 MRHNA and CDR2 SNTAGT. This CDR3 is 13 amino acids long. The V and J ends lost 6 bases and 3 bases respectively, with 11 bases between them. The CDR3 coding sequence is TGTGCCAGCAGCAATGACGCCGACACTGAAGCTTTCTTT. This gives the protein CASSNDADTEAFF.

The sample holds a few counts of this clonotype. The CDR3 sequence: CATTAQFGNTIYF. The CDR3 nucleotides are TGTGCCACCACGGCACAGTTCGGAAACACCATATATTTT. This rearrangement joins TRBV6-1 to TRBJ1-3; D not resolved. The V gene lost 10 bases and the J gene lost 4 bases, with 14 bases spanning the gap. Germline values: CDR1 MNHNS, CDR2 SASEGT. The CDR3 contains 13 residues.

This CDR3 is CSARSVRESGAFF. The CDR3 coding sequence is TGCAGTGCTAGATCCGTACGAGAGTCGGGAGCTTTCTTT. This chain joins TRBV20-1 and TRBJ1-1, with D unclear. Trimming removed 2 bases from V and 10 bases from J, with 17 bases in between. This CDR3 has 13 amino acids. From germline, CDR1 is DFQATT and CDR2 SNEGSKA (reference sequence).

This clonotype was counted a few times. The chain has TRBV6-1 and TRBJ1-1, with D uncertain. The V gene's germline CDR1 is MNHNS and CDR2 SASEGT. The CDR3 is 14 amino acids. V was clipped by 6 bases and J by 6 bases, with 17 bases between them. The chain's CDR3 is CASRTNRGFSEAFF. CDR3 bases: TGTGCCAGCAGGACGAATCGAGGGTTTTCTGAAGCTTTCTTT.

The chain links TRBV15 to TRBJ2-3, with TRBD1 identical over 8 bases. The V gene end was trimmed by 1 base and the J gene end by 1 base; junction bases not matched to a gene: 4. Germline CDR1 reads LNHNV; CDR2 reads YYDKDF (reference sequence). The CDR3 extends over 16 amino acids. The CDR3 loop reads CATSRVRGQGTDTQYF. DNA for the CDR3: TGTGCCACCAGCAGAGTACGGGGACAGGGCACAGATACGCAGTATTTT.

The rearrangement uses TRBV6-2 or TRBV6-3 and TRBJ1-5; D may be TRBD1 (6 bases). Trimming left V 6 bases short and J 1 base short, with 13 bases between. Germline V gene data show CDR1 as MNHEY and CDR2 as SVGEGT. This CDR3 is 15 amino acids long. CDR3 DNA: TGTGCCAGCAGAAAAGGACAGCCAAGCAATCAGCCCCAGCATTTT. Residues: CASRKGQPSNQPQHF.